The 32 T cell receptor beta chains listed next were all sequenced from one sample in a study of blood T cells in healthy people across ages. Then a second PCR, running about 6 to 11 cycles, was carried out with a sample-barcoded 5' primer and a J-beta primer mix. A single record per CDR3 protein comes from TCRdb applying MiXCR to the 5' RACE reads. In the table there are roughly 800,000 distinct CDR3 sequences, roughly 64% of which are singletons. What was sequenced was blood. These receptors all come from a man under 40 in good health.

The chain links TRBV20-1 to TRBJ2-5; 7 bases map to TRBD2. CDR3 length: 12 residues. From germline, CDR1 is DFQATT and CDR2 SNEGSKA (reference sequence). J was trimmed by 2 bases and V by 4 bases; bases with no gene match: 1. In nucleotides, the CDR3 is TGCAGTGCTACGCGGGGGCAAGAGACCCAGTACTTC. Protein sequence: CSATRGQETQYF.

This chain connects TRBV20-1 to TRBJ2-5; tentatively, D is TRBD2 (6 bases). CDR1 is DFQATT, CDR2 SNEGSKA, per germline (reference sequence). The CDR3 has 15 residues. V shed 6 bases and J shed 1 base, with 18 bases lying between them. CDR3 DNA sequence: TGCAGTGCACAAGTTCGACTAGTTGCCCAAGAGACCCAGTACTTC. Its translation is CSAQVRLVAQETQYF.

The rearrangement links TRBV27 to TRBJ2-4; D tentatively fits TRBD1 or TRBD2 (6 bases each). V was shortened by 5 bases and J by 15 bases, with 32 bases between the two germline ends. The CDR3 has 17 residues. Looked up from germline, CDR1 is MNHEY and CDR2 is SMNVEV (reference sequence). CDR3 sequence: CASSRIPGADFSYERYF. The DNA for the CDR3 is TGTGCCAGCAGTCGCATCCCGGGGGCAGATTTTTCCTACGAGCGGTACTTC.

The V call is TRBV27, the J call TRBJ2-5, with TRBD2 as a possible D gene (6 bases). The germline V gene has CDR1 MNHEY and CDR2 SMNVEV (reference sequence). Trimming took off 5 bases at V and 11 bases at J, with 21 bases between the two ends. The CDR3 runs 14 residues. CDR3 bases: TGTGCCAGCAGTGTACTAGCCGACTTCAAAGAGCAGTACTTC. Encoded protein: CASSVLADFKEQYF.

The chain is built from TRBV20-1 and TRBJ2-7; TRBD1 matches 11 bases. TRBJ2-5 explains the end of the DNA better; the J call may be wrong. The germline gives CDR1 DFQATT, CDR2 SNEGSKA (reference sequence). This CDR3 has 13 amino acids. The CDR3 region is CSALDRGRETQYF. CDR3 coding DNA: TGCAGTGCTCTGGACAGGGGGCGAGAGACCCAGTACTTC.

The V gene is TRBV3-1, the J gene TRBJ2-7, with D unresolved. This CDR3 contains 14 residues. Germline CDR1 is LGHDT and CDR2 is YNNKEL (reference sequence). V lost 6 bases, J lost 2 bases, and 14 bases lay in between. The CDR3 spells CASSTKTGPYEQYF. The CDR3 coding sequence is TGTGCCAGCAGTACCAAGACTGGGCCCTACGAGCAGTACTTC.

This clonotype occurred a few times. The J gene is TRBJ1-5, the V gene TRBV20-1, with 11 bases fitting TRBD1. CDR1 and CDR2 (germline): DFQATT, SNEGSKA (reference sequence). This CDR3 has 14 amino acids. Trimming took 6 bases from V and 5 from J; bases not matched to a gene: 6. This CDR3 reads CSAQDRGLDQPQHF. CDR3 sequence (DNA): TGCAGTGCCCAGGACAGGGGGCTTGATCAGCCCCAGCATTTT.

The V gene is TRBV27, the J gene TRBJ2-1, with 11 bases fitting TRBD2. V trimming: 7 bases; J trimming: 8 bases; junction bases outside the gene matches: 7. CDR3 size: 14 residues. Germline V gives CDR1 MNHEY, CDR2 SMNVEV (reference sequence). The CDR3 DNA follows: TGTGCCAGCACCGTACTAGCGGGAGCAGATGAGCAGTTCTTC. Protein: CASTVLAGADEQFF.

The genes are TRBV12-3 or TRBV12-4 and TRBJ2-1; D might be TRBD2 (6 bases). Trimming took off 1 base at V and 6 bases at J, with 16 bases between the two ends. The CDR3 is 16 residues long. The CDR3 DNA is TGTGCCAGCAGTTTAGGTCGATCGGGACTCTCCAATGAGCAGTTCTTC. It encodes CASSLGRSGLSNEQFF.

The chain carries TRBV15 and TRBJ2-7; D is perhaps TRBD1 or TRBD2 (5 bases each). V gave up 4 bases and J gave up 7 bases, with 20 bases separating them. CDR1 is LNHNV and CDR2 is YYDKDF in the germline V gene (reference sequence). The CDR3 extends over 15 amino acids. CDR3 sequence reads: CATSTNGDASGEQYF. CDR3 nucleotide sequence: TGTGCCACCAGCACAAATGGGGACGCTTCGGGGGAGCAGTACTTC. Together with reference TRBV15 and TRBJ2-7, the CDR3 gives the full variable domain: DAMVIQNPRYQVTQFGKPVTLSCSQTLNHNVMYWYQQKSSQAPKLLFHYYDKDFNNEADTPDNFQSRRPNTSFCFLDIRSPGLGDTAMYLCATSTNGDASGEQYFGPGTRLTVT.

This clonotype has a handful of counts. The chain uses TRBV29-1 and TRBJ2-1; TRBD2 agrees at 9 bases. Germline CDR1 is SQVTM and CDR2 is ANQGSEA. Trimming at V came to 4 bases and at J to 7 bases, leaving 8 bases not matched to a gene. The CDR3 runs 14 residues. CDR3 in amino acids: CSVVAGGPGNEQFF. The CDR3 DNA sequence: TGCAGCGTTGTGGCGGGAGGGCCGGGGAATGAGCAGTTCTTC.

This clonotype was seen only a few times. The V call is TRBV29-1, the J call TRBJ2-7; possible D gene TRBD2, 6 bases. Germline lookup yields CDR1 SQVTM and CDR2 ANQGSEA. Between the trimmed V and J ends, which lost 7 bases and 3 bases, there was a span of 13 bases. The CDR3 runs 12 residues. The CDR3, as DNA: TGCAGCGCTATGGAGGGAGACTACGAGCAGTACTTC. Protein sequence: CSAMEGDYEQYF.

This clonotype was detected only a few times. This sequence joins TRBV7-2 and TRBJ1-1; 7 bases fit TRBD1. Per the germline V gene, CDR1 is SGHTA and CDR2 is FQGNSA. There are 14 residues in the CDR3. V shed 8 bases and J 1 base; nucleotides not matched to a gene: 7. The CDR3 region has the DNA TGTGCCAGCTCTCGAGGGGGCGCGAACACTGAAGCTTTCTTT. Amino acids: CASSRGGANTEAFF. Supplemented by reference TRBV7-2 and TRBJ1-1, the full variable domain reads GAGVSQSPSNKVTEKGKDVELRCDPISGHTALYWYRQSLGQGLEFLIYFQGNSAPDKSGLPSDRFSAERTGGSVSTLTIQRTQQEDSAVYLCASSRGGANTEAFFGQGTRLTVV.

J is TRBJ1-2 and V is TRBV20-1; 7 bases fit TRBD1. This CDR3 has 14 amino acids. V trimming: 0 bases; J trimming: 3 bases; junction bases outside the gene matches: 4. Germline-derived CDR1 and CDR2 are DFQATT and SNEGSKA (reference sequence). In nucleotides, the CDR3 is TGCAGTGCTAGAGATCTGGACAGGTACTATGGCTACACCTTC. This encodes CSARDLDRYYGYTF.

As for this clonotype: An end of the junction differs from the germline gene, which may be a read error. The chain carries TRBV5-1 and TRBJ2-1; 9 positions match TRBD2. Germline V lookup: CDR1 SGHRS, CDR2 YFSETQ. CDR3 length: 14 amino acids. This CDR3 reads CTSSLAGSSNEQFF. The CDR3 DNA follows: TGCACCAGCAGTCTAGCGGGGTCGAGCAATGAGCAGTTCTTC.

The V gene is TRBV24-1, the J gene TRBJ1-2, with D possibly matching TRBD1 (5 bases). The CDR3 totals 14 residues. Trimming shortened V by 6 bases and J by 8 bases, and 18 bases separated the two germline ends. CDR1 KGHDR and CDR2 SFDVKD come from the germline V gene. CDR3 residues: CATSRDGPGAGYTF. Written as DNA, the CDR3 is TGTGCCACCAGTAGGGACGGGCCAGGAGCCGGCTACACCTTC.

This clonotype was detected a few times. This chain uses TRBV6-5 with TRBJ1-2, with 7 bases matching TRBD1. V was clipped by 5 bases and J by 3 bases; unmatched bases: 6. CDR1 and CDR2 from the germline V gene are MNHEY and SVGAGI. The CDR3 spans 14 residues. The CDR3 DNA follows: TGTGCCAGCAGTGATACAACAGGGGACTATGGCTACACCTTC. Amino acids: CASSDTTGDYGYTF.

The V and J genes are TRBV12-3 or TRBV12-4 and TRBJ2-4, with a possible D match to TRBD2 (6 bases). The J call could be wrong; TRBJ2-7 is a better fit for the DNA end. The CDR3 covers 17 residues. CDR3 amino acids: CASSPRGSVAVASEQYF. CDR3 DNA: TGTGCCAGCAGCCCCCGAGGGTCTGTAGCGGTGGCCTCCGAGCAGTACTTC.

Turning to this clonotype: Just one base apart from a much larger clone, this may be a read error. The chain employs TRBV20-1 and TRBJ2-1; 7 positions match TRBD2. Germline V CDR1 and CDR2: DFQATT, SNEGSKA (reference sequence). Unmatched junction bases numbered 12, after V lost 1 base and J lost 6 bases. CDR3 length: 16 residues. CDR3 protein: CSARVPRRAGLNEQFF. The CDR3 DNA reads TGCAGTGCTAGAGTCCCTAGACGAGCGGGGCTCAATGAGCAGTTCTTC.

V gene TRBV20-1 combines with J gene TRBJ2-7; 7 bases map to TRBD2. The germline V gene encodes CDR1 DFQATT and CDR2 SNEGSKA (reference sequence). The V and J ends lost 3 bases and 4 bases, in that order; junction bases with no gene match: 18. The CDR3 is 17 residues long. CDR3 DNA: TGCAGTGCTAGGGGCGGGGGTTCAGGCTTCAGGCATTACGAGCAGTACTTC. Protein sequence: CSARGGGSGFRHYEQYF.

The genes are TRBV2 and TRBJ2-7; D is perhaps TRBD2 (6 bases). The length of the CDR3 is 13 residues. Trimming took off 7 bases at V and 3 bases at J, with 13 bases between the two ends. Germline assignment: CDR1 SNHLY and CDR2 FYNNEI. For the CDR3, the DNA is TGTGCCAGCACGGGAGATTCCCGCTACGAGCAGTACTTC. This sequence encodes CASTGDSRYEQYF.

A single count supports this clonotype. The V and J genes are TRBV7-2 and TRBJ1-2, with D perhaps matching TRBD1 (6 bases). From germline, CDR1 is SGHTA and CDR2 FQGNSA. Trimming shortened V by 1 base and J by 3 bases, and 12 bases separated the two germline ends. The CDR3 loop spans 15 amino acids. The CDR3 spells CASSLDPGGHYGYTF. The CDR3 nucleotides read TGTGCCAGCAGCTTAGACCCGGGGGGCCACTATGGCTACACCTTC.

This clonotype occurred a few times. The chain couples TRBV3-1 to TRBJ2-7; possible D gene TRBD2, 6 bases. Per the germline V gene, CDR1 is LGHDT and CDR2 is YNNKEL (reference sequence). The CDR3 extends over 13 amino acids. V was trimmed by 6 bases and J by 2 bases, leaving 11 bases between them. CDR3 sequence reads: CASSSRTTYEQYF. CDR3 DNA sequence: TGTGCCAGCAGTTCTAGGACTACCTACGAGCAGTACTTC.

The chain carries TRBV27 and TRBJ2-1, with D unclear. The CDR3 contains 13 residues. Germline CDR1 MNHEY, CDR2 SMNVEV (reference sequence). V was cut by 5 bases and J by 8 bases, with 13 bases left in between. In nucleotides, the CDR3 is TGTGCCAGCAGTAGTGACACGGGCTATGAGCAGTTCTTC. Translating it yields CASSSDTGYEQFF.

The chain uses TRBV12-3 or TRBV12-4 and TRBJ2-4; 7 positions match TRBD2. With the DNA end fitting TRBJ2-7 better, the J assignment may be wrong. The CDR3 contains 14 residues. The CDR3 reads CASSTAAGLYEQYF. CDR3 coding DNA: TGTGCCAGCAGTACGGCAGCGGGACTTTACGAGCAGTACTTC.

The chain couples TRBV4-1 to TRBJ1-5; 7 bases fit TRBD1. Looked up from germline, CDR1 is MGHRA and CDR2 is YSYEKL. V lost 3 bases, J lost 2 bases, and 7 bases stayed unmatched. The length of the CDR3 is 16 residues. In DNA, the CDR3 is TGCGCCAGCAGCCAGGACGTCGGGACAGGCAATCAGCCCCAGCATTTT. Its protein is CASSQDVGTGNQPQHF.

In its sample, this clonotype was seen many times. The gene calls are TRBV12-3 or TRBV12-4 and TRBJ2-3; D is possibly TRBD1 or TRBD2 (5 bases each). Trimming pared 3 bases from V and 4 bases from J, leaving 8 bases between. This CDR3 has 13 residues. CDR3 in amino acids: CASSFQGADTQYF. CDR3 DNA sequence: TGTGCCAGCAGTTTCCAGGGAGCAGATACGCAGTATTTT.

The chain carries TRBV29-1 and TRBJ2-5, with 10 bases identical to TRBD2. Trimming cost V 7 bases and J 5 bases; bases outside gene matches: 10. The CDR3 runs 14 residues. CDR1 is SQVTM and CDR2 is ANQGSEA in the germline V gene. The CDR3 bases are TGCAGCGACCGGACTAGCGGTGGGGGGGAGACCCAGTACTTC. Its protein is CSDRTSGGGETQYF.

The chain recombines TRBV3-1 with TRBJ2-7; 8 bases agree with TRBD2. Germline V gene sequence: CDR1 LGHDT, CDR2 YNNKEL (reference sequence). Germline trimming cut 1 base from V and 2 bases from J; bases unmatched to any gene: 4. The CDR3 consists of 15 residues. CDR3: CASSQAGTSPYEQYF. In DNA, the CDR3 is TGTGCCAGCAGCCAAGCAGGGACTAGTCCCTACGAGCAGTACTTC.

This clonotype was found a few times. The rearrangement links TRBV12-3 or TRBV12-4 to TRBJ1-2; D is undetermined. The CDR3 is 15 residues long. V was trimmed by 5 bases and J by 0 bases, leaving 13 bases between them. In DNA, the CDR3 is TGTGCCAGCAGTCCAGTTCGGAATTCTAACTATGGCTACACCTTC. The encoded protein is CASSPVRNSNYGYTF.

The chain joins TRBV7-2 to TRBJ1-5; D perhaps matches TRBD1 (5 bases). V shed 5 bases and J shed 3 bases, with 26 bases lying between them. Per germline, CDR1 SGHTA and CDR2 FQGNSA. This CDR3 contains 19 residues. The chain's CDR3 is CASSDAIGGELEYNQPQHF. CDR3 DNA: TGTGCCAGCAGCGACGCGATTGGGGGGGAGTTAGAGTACAATCAGCCCCAGCATTTT.

This chain links TRBV25-1 with TRBJ1-2; no firm D call. The CDR3 is made up of 14 amino acids. Trimming removed 0 bases from V and 2 bases from J, with 7 bases in between. Germline V gene sequence: CDR1 MGHDK, CDR2 SYGVNS. The CDR3 region is CASSEYEGNYGYTF. The CDR3 DNA sequence: TGTGCCAGCAGTGAATACGAGGGCAACTATGGCTACACCTTC.